The 9 T cell receptor beta chains listed next were all sequenced from one sample in a study of regulatory T cells in long-lasting Graves disease. Time point specified: persistent/refractory GD, antithyroid drugs over 5 years with positive TRAb. Construction of the TCR library relied on RNA isolated from PBMCs. Researchers made TCR beta libraries by using iRepertoire HTBI primers and running Arm-PCR on CDR3 regions. TCRdb itself ran the multiplex PCR reads through MiXCR, one entry per CDR3 protein. The data hold some 370,000 distinct CDR3 sequences, with 20% to 25% observed a single time. Sequenced material: peripheral blood mononuclear cells (PBMCs), taken when the disease was refractory, from a patient treated with antithyroid drugs. The receptors come from a female donor with Graves disease.

The rearrangement uses TRBV30 and TRBJ1-2; D is undetermined. This CDR3 has 15 residues. Germline V gene sequence: CDR1 GTSNPN, CDR2 SVGIG (reference sequence). V lost 2 bases and J lost 7, with 20 bases in between. The CDR3 DNA reads TGTGCCTGGAGTCTTACGCGGGATTCCCGGACTGGCTACACCTTC. This translates into CAWSLTRDSRTGYTF.

There are a few counts of this clonotype. V gene TRBV7-8 combines with J gene TRBJ2-7; 8 bases map to TRBD1. In germline, CDR1 is SGHVS, CDR2 FQNEAQ. V shed 5 bases, J shed 1 base, and the junction held 10 bases outside the gene matches. The CDR3 totals 16 residues. For the CDR3, the DNA is TGTGCCAGCAGCCAATTGACAGGGGCGGGATCCTACGAGCAGTACTTC. As protein: CASSQLTGAGSYEQYF.

The chain combines TRBV7-9 with TRBJ1-2, with D unclear. Trimming left V 5 bases short and J 4 bases short, with 8 bases between. This CDR3 is 12 amino acids long. Per germline, CDR1 SEHNR and CDR2 FQNEAQ (reference sequence). In nucleotides, the CDR3 is TGTGCCAGCAGCCCCACCGCCTATGGCTACACCTTC. The encoded protein is CASSPTAYGYTF.

The table lists this clonotype with many counts. The chain links TRBV28 to TRBJ2-7; 9 positions match TRBD2. Per the germline V gene, CDR1 is MDHEN and CDR2 is SYDVKM. After removal of 3 bases from V and 4 bases from J, the junction contained 7 bases not matched to a gene. The CDR3 has 15 amino acids. This CDR3 reads CASSFPAGGFYEQYF. CDR3 in DNA: TGTGCCAGCAGTTTCCCAGCGGGAGGTTTTTACGAGCAGTACTTC.

The sample holds many counts of this clonotype. This chain joins TRBV27 and TRBJ2-6, with D hard to call. V lost 3 bases to trimming and J lost 4 bases, with 10 bases between them. The CDR3 extends over 15 amino acids. CDR1 and CDR2 (germline): MNHEY, SMNVEV (reference sequence). This CDR3 reads CASSFFPSGANVLTF. CDR3 DNA sequence: TGTGCCAGCAGTTTCTTTCCATCGGGGGCCAACGTCCTGACTTTC.

This clonotype showed up many times. This chain joins TRBV29-1 and TRBJ2-5; 7 bases line up with TRBD2. Germline V gene sequence: CDR1 SQVTM, CDR2 ANQGSEA. V lost 0 bases to trimming and J lost 9 bases; unmatched junction nucleotides: 1. The CDR3 runs 11 residues. The CDR3 coding sequence is TGCAGCGTTGAAGATGGGGGGGCCCAGTACTTC. This gives the protein CSVEDGGAQYF.

This clonotype turned up a few times. The chain has TRBV29-1 and TRBJ2-7; 8 nucleotides match TRBD1. The germline CDR1 and CDR2 sequences are SQVTM and ANQGSEA. CDR3 length: 13 residues. V dropped 6 bases and J dropped 6; count of bases not matched to a gene: 10. CDR3 in amino acids: CSVAGGAGFEQYF. CDR3 DNA: TGCAGCGTAGCAGGGGGCGCGGGATTCGAGCAGTACTTC.

This clonotype was counted a few times. This chain joins TRBV7-9 and TRBJ2-5; D may be TRBD1 or TRBD2 (5 bases each). This CDR3 spans 15 amino acids. V was clipped by 2 bases and J by 3 bases, with 13 bases between them. Per germline, CDR1 SEHNR and CDR2 FQNEAQ (reference sequence). The CDR3 is CASSLIGQGEETQYF. CDR3 coding DNA: TGTGCCAGCAGCTTAATCGGGCAGGGAGAAGAGACCCAGTACTTC.

This clonotype was observed many times. The CDR3 sequence is CAWSVGSQETQYF. For the CDR3, the DNA is TGTGCCTGGAGTGTGGGCAGCCAAGAGACCCAGTACTTC. This sequence joins TRBV30 and TRBJ2-5; D is unclear. This CDR3 is 13 amino acids long. Germline V gives CDR1 GTSNPN, CDR2 SVGIG (reference sequence). V lost 0 bases to trimming and J lost 1 base, with 6 bases between them. The complete variable domain, with remaining parts taken from reference TRBV30 and TRBJ2-5, reads SQTIHQWPATLVQPVGSPLSLECTVEGTSNPNLYWYRQAAGRGLQLLFYSVGIGQISSEVPQNLSASRPQDRQFILSSKKLLLSDSGFYLCAWSVGSQETQYFGPGTRLLVL.